A selection of T cell receptor beta chains follows, all from one sample in a study of regulatory T cells in long-lasting Graves disease. TCRdb re-analysed the multiplex PCR reads in MiXCR, keeping a single row per CDR3 protein. Found here are approximately 500,000 distinct CDR3 sequences, roughly a fifth of them singletons; the top ten hold around 7%. Sequenced material: peripheral blood mononuclear cells (PBMCs), taken when the disease was refractory, from a patient treated with antithyroid drugs. The receptor set was obtained from a female donor with Graves disease. The CDR3 runs from the conserved cysteine through the conserved F or W. The D gene is left open where the match is weak. Clone sizes are given selectively: once, few, many, or a class where the clone is expanded.

clone size: many; D gene: -; V gene: TRBV15; J gene: TRBJ1-2; CDR3 DNA: TGTGCCACCAGCAGCGTGATGGGGGGGCAGTTCTATGGCTACACCTTC; CDR3 protein: CATSSVMGGQFYGYTF
clone size: -; D gene: TRBD1; V gene: TRBV4-1; J gene: TRBJ1-1; CDR3 DNA: TGCGCCAGCAGCCAAGAAACAGGGGGCCCTACTGAAGCTTTCTTT; CDR3 protein: CASSQETGGPTEAFF
clone size: -; D gene: -; V gene: TRBV18; J gene: TRBJ2-7; CDR3 DNA: TGTGCCAGCTCACCACCGGGCGGACGCGGGAACGAGCAGTACTTC; CDR3 protein: CASSPPGGRGNEQYF
clone size: many; D gene: -; V gene: TRBV12-3/TRBV12-4; J gene: TRBJ1-4; CDR3 DNA: TGTGCCAGCAGTTTAAACTATAATGAAAAACTGTTTTTT; CDR3 protein: CASSLNYNEKLFF
clone size: many; D gene: -; V gene: TRBV20-1; J gene: TRBJ1-1; CDR3 DNA: TGCAGTGCTAGAGGTTGGCCGAACACTGAAGCTTTCTTT; CDR3 protein: CSARGWPNTEAFF
clone size: many; D gene: -; V gene: TRBV6-1; J gene: TRBJ2-5; CDR3 DNA: TGTGCCAGCAGTGAAGGGGCATTTCAAGAGACCCAGTACTTC; CDR3 protein: CASSEGAFQETQYF
clone size: few; D gene: TRBD2; V gene: TRBV7-3; J gene: TRBJ2-7; CDR3 DNA: TGTGCCAGCAGCTTAACCGAATCTAGCGGGACGGGCGAGTGGGGTTACGAGCAGTACTTC; CDR3 protein: CASSLTESSGTGEWGYEQYF
clone size: many; D gene: TRBD2; V gene: TRBV7-2; J gene: TRBJ2-4; CDR3 DNA: TGTGCCAGCAGCTTAGGGTTCCTAGCGGGAGGGTTAGCCAAAAACATTCAGTACTTC; CDR3 protein: CASSLGFLAGGLAKNIQYF
clone size: many; D gene: TRBD1; V gene: TRBV2; J gene: TRBJ2-5; CDR3 DNA: TGTGCCAGCAGTGAAAAGGGGGACAGAATGGAGACCCAGTACTTC; CDR3 protein: CASSEKGDRMETQYF
clone size: -; D gene: TRBD1; V gene: TRBV7-8; J gene: TRBJ1-2; CDR3 DNA: TGTGCCAGCAGCTTTTCTGGACAGGGGATCTATGGCTACACCTTC; CDR3 protein: CASSFSGQGIYGYTF
clone size: few; D gene: -; V gene: TRBV28; J gene: TRBJ2-7; CDR3 DNA: TGTGCCACCAGAAAACCTACAGGGTCGGGCGAGCAGTACTTC; CDR3 protein: CATRKPTGSGEQYF
clone size: many; D gene: -; V gene: TRBV3-1; J gene: TRBJ1-1; CDR3 DNA: TGTGCCAGCAGCCAAGCCCACGAGGACACTGAAGCTTTCTTT; CDR3 protein: CASSQAHEDTEAFF
clone size: -; D gene: -; V gene: TRBV7-8; J gene: TRBJ1-1; CDR3 DNA: TGTGCCAGCAGCTTAGAGGCGGGCGGGTTGAACACTGAAGCTTTCTTT; CDR3 protein: CASSLEAGGLNTEAFF
clone size: many; D gene: -; V gene: TRBV7-9; J gene: TRBJ1-4; CDR3 DNA: TGTGCCAGCAGCCAAGAACGTTACGGGACGCATAATGAAAAACTGTTTTTT; CDR3 protein: CASSQERYGTHNEKLFF
clone size: many; D gene: TRBD2; V gene: TRBV20-1; J gene: TRBJ2-7; CDR3 DNA: TGCAGTGCGGGCGGGGGGTCAGGCTTTTACGAGCAGTACTTC; CDR3 protein: CSAGGGSGFYEQYF
clone size: -; D gene: -; V gene: TRBV3-1; J gene: TRBJ2-5; CDR3 DNA: TGTGTCAGCAGCCAAGATACCAGCTTAGAGACCCAGTACTTC; CDR3 protein: CVSSQDTSLETQYF
clone size: -; D gene: -; V gene: TRBV6-1; J gene: TRBJ1-1; CDR3 DNA: TGTGCCAGCAGTAGCGACTGGGGGCCGGGCACTGAAGCTTTCTTT; CDR3 protein: CASSSDWGPGTEAFF
clone size: -; D gene: TRBD1; V gene: TRBV6-2/TRBV6-3; J gene: TRBJ2-3; CDR3 DNA: TGTGCCAGCAGAGCACAGGGGGCCGCAGATACGCAGTATTTT; CDR3 protein: CASRAQGAADTQYF
clone size: few; D gene: -; V gene: TRBV19; J gene: TRBJ2-1; CDR3 DNA: TGTGCCAGTAGTACGTACAATGAGCAGTTCTTC; CDR3 protein: CASSTYNEQFF
clone size: few; D gene: TRBD2; V gene: TRBV4-3; J gene: TRBJ2-7; CDR3 DNA: TGCGCCAGCAGCCAAGGAGGACTAGCGGGAAAACGGAACGAGCAGTACTTC; CDR3 protein: CASSQGGLAGKRNEQYF
clone size: few; D gene: TRBD1; V gene: TRBV6-5; J gene: TRBJ2-6; CDR3 DNA: TGTGCCAGCAGTTACAAGGGACAGGGGATTATTGGGGCCAACGTCCTGACTTTC; CDR3 protein: CASSYKGQGIIGANVLTF
clone size: many; D gene: TRBD2; V gene: TRBV12-3/TRBV12-4; J gene: TRBJ2-7; CDR3 DNA: TGTGCCAGCAGTCCCGGGGGGGGGACTAGCGGCTCCTACGAGCAGTACTTC; CDR3 protein: CASSPGGGTSGSYEQYF
clone size: -; D gene: -; V gene: TRBV29-1; J gene: TRBJ1-5; CDR3 DNA: TGCAGCGTTGCTCAGACAGCGCTAGGGCAGCCCCAGCATTTT; CDR3 protein: CSVAQTALGQPQHF
clone size: -; D gene: TRBD1; V gene: TRBV27; J gene: TRBJ2-7; CDR3 DNA: TGTGCCAGCAGTTTTTTCCAGGGGGCCTCCTACGAGCAGTACTTC; CDR3 protein: CASSFFQGASYEQYF
clone size: few; D gene: TRBD1; V gene: TRBV19; J gene: TRBJ1-5; CDR3 DNA: TGTGCCAGTAGTACCAACCCGGGACAGGGGAGGCATCAGCCCCAGCATTTT; CDR3 protein: CASSTNPGQGRHQPQHF
clone size: many; D gene: TRBD1; V gene: TRBV3-1; J gene: TRBJ1-1; CDR3 DNA: TGTGCCAGCAGCCAAGGACAGGGCTCAGCTTTCTTT; CDR3 protein: CASSQGQGSAFF
clone size: -; D gene: TRBD1; V gene: TRBV11-2; J gene: TRBJ1-4; CDR3 DNA: TGTGCCAGCAGCCGATGGACAGGGACTAATGAAAAACTGTTTTTT; CDR3 protein: CASSRWTGTNEKLFF
clone size: many; D gene: -; V gene: TRBV11-2; J gene: TRBJ2-6; CDR3 DNA: TGTGCCAGCAGCTTAAGGATGGGAACTGGGGCCAACGTCCTGACTTTC; CDR3 protein: CASSLRMGTGANVLTF
clone size: -; D gene: -; V gene: TRBV5-1; J gene: TRBJ1-1; CDR3 DNA: TGCGCCAGCAGCTTGATGGGGGCGAATGAAGCTTTCTTT; CDR3 protein: CASSLMGANEAFF
clone size: many; D gene: -; V gene: TRBV24-1; J gene: TRBJ2-5; CDR3 DNA: TGTGCCACCAGTGTTTCAGGGTTTAGCGAGACCCAGTACTTC; CDR3 protein: CATSVSGFSETQYF
clone size: few; D gene: -; V gene: TRBV20-1; J gene: TRBJ2-2; CDR3 DNA: TGCAGTGCCGTGGGCGGGGAGCTGTTTTTT; CDR3 protein: CSAVGGELFF
clone size: many; D gene: -; V gene: TRBV28; J gene: TRBJ1-2; CDR3 DNA: TGTGCCAGCAGTTTAGGACTTACCTTCAATGGCTACACCTTC; CDR3 protein: CASSLGLTFNGYTF
clone size: many; D gene: -; V gene: TRBV20-1; J gene: TRBJ2-6; CDR3 DNA: TGCAGTGCTAGTTACAGCTCTGGGGCCAACGTCCTGACTTTC; CDR3 protein: CSASYSSGANVLTF
clone size: -; D gene: -; V gene: TRBV4-1; J gene: TRBJ2-5; CDR3 DNA: TGCGCCAACAGCCAAGACAGAGAAGAGACCCAGTACTTC; CDR3 protein: CANSQDREETQYF
clone size: many; D gene: -; V gene: TRBV12-3/TRBV12-4; J gene: TRBJ1-2; CDR3 DNA: TGTGCCAGCGGCCCTCTAAATGAAGATCCCTATGGCTACACCTTC; CDR3 protein: CASGPLNEDPYGYTF
clone size: few; D gene: TRBD1; V gene: TRBV11-1; J gene: TRBJ2-7; CDR3 DNA: TGTGCCAGCAGCTTAGGACCCGGGACAGGGAACTACGAGCAGTACTTC; CDR3 protein: CASSLGPGTGNYEQYF
clone size: many; D gene: -; V gene: TRBV2; J gene: TRBJ1-4; CDR3 DNA: TGTGCCAGCACCACCGGGCCCTCTGCAACTAATGAAAAACTGTTTTTT; CDR3 protein: CASTTGPSATNEKLFF
clone size: -; D gene: -; V gene: TRBV19; J gene: TRBJ1-2; CDR3 DNA: TGTGCCAGTAAGAAGGGATCAGCTAACTATGGCTACACCTTC; CDR3 protein: CASKKGSANYGYTF
clone size: once; D gene: -; V gene: TRBV7-9; J gene: TRBJ1-2; CDR3 DNA: TGTGCCAGCAGCTTAACTCCGCGGGGGCAGTATGGCTACACCTTC; CDR3 protein: CASSLTPRGQYGYTF
clone size: few; D gene: -; V gene: TRBV10-3; J gene: TRBJ2-7; CDR3 DNA: TGTGCCACGACCCCCAGGGGCCACGAGCAGTACTTC; CDR3 protein: CATTPRGHEQYF
clone size: few; D gene: -; V gene: TRBV7-9; J gene: TRBJ1-1; CDR3 DNA: TGTGCCAGCATGGAGGGAAACACTGAAGCTTTCTTT; CDR3 protein: CASMEGNTEAFF
clone size: many; D gene: -; V gene: TRBV6-1; J gene: TRBJ2-6; CDR3 DNA: TGTGCCAGCAGCATTGACGGTTACTCTGGGGCCAACGTCCTGACTTTC; CDR3 protein: CASSIDGYSGANVLTF
clone size: few; D gene: -; V gene: TRBV29-1; J gene: TRBJ1-1; CDR3 DNA: TGCAGCGTTGATTGGCCCCAGGCCATTGAGGCTTTCTTT; CDR3 protein: CSVDWPQAIEAFF
clone size: few; D gene: -; V gene: TRBV19; J gene: TRBJ1-4; CDR3 DNA: TGTGCCAGTAGCAGGGCGGATGAAAAACTGTTTTTT; CDR3 protein: CASSRADEKLFF
clone size: -; D gene: -; V gene: TRBV6-1; J gene: TRBJ2-7; CDR3 DNA: TGTGCCAGCAGTGAGTCTAGGGGGAGTTTACCCTACGGGCAGTACTTC; CDR3 protein: CASSESRGSLPYGQYF
clone size: many; D gene: TRBD1; V gene: TRBV12-5; J gene: TRBJ1-2; CDR3 DNA: TGTGCTAGTGGCAGAGGAGACAGGGACTATGGCTACACCTTC; CDR3 protein: CASGRGDRDYGYTF
clone size: many; D gene: -; V gene: TRBV28; J gene: TRBJ1-1; CDR3 DNA: TGTGCCAGCAGTCAACAGTCCCGGGACCTTAACACTGAAGCTTTCTTT; CDR3 protein: CASSQQSRDLNTEAFF
clone size: -; D gene: -; V gene: TRBV24-1; J gene: TRBJ1-5; CDR3 DNA: TGTGCCACCAGTGAAGGCGGGGCGCGATATAGCAATCAGCCCCAGCATTTT; CDR3 protein: CATSEGGARYSNQPQHF